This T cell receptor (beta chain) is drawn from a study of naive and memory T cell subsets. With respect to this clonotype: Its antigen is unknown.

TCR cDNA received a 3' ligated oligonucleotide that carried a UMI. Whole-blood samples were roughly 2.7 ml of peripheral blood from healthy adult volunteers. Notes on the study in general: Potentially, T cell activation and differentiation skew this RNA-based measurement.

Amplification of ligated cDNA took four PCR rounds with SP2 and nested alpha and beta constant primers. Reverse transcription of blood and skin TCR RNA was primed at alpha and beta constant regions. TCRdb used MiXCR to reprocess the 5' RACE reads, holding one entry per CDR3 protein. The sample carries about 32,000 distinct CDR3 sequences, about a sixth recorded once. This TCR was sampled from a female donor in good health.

This chain's CDR3 is CASSFGRVQPQHF. The CDR3 DNA sequence: TGTGCCAGCAGTTTTGGCAGGGTCCAGCCCCAGCATTTT. The V and J genes are TRBV12-3 or TRBV12-4 and TRBJ1-5, with a possible D match to TRBD1 (5 bases). CDR3 length equals 13 residues. V was trimmed by 3 bases and J by 7 bases, leaving 10 bases between them.